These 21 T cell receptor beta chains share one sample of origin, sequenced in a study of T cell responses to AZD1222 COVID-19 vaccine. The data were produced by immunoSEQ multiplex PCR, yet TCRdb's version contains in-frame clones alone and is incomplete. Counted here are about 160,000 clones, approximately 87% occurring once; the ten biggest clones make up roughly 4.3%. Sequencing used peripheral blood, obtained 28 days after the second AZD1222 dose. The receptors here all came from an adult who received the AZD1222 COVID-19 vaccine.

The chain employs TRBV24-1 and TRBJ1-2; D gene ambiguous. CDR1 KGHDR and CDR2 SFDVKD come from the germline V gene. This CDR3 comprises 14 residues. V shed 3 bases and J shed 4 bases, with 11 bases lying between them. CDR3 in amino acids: CATSDRTDPYGYTF. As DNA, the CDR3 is TGTGCCACCAGTGATCGGACCGACCCCTATGGCTACACCTTC.

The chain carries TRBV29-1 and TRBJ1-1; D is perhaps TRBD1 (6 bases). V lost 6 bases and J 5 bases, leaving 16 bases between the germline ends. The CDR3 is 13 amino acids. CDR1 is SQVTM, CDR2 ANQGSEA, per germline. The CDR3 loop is CSVSGRGLTEAFF. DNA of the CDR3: TGCAGCGTGTCGGGCAGGGGTCTTACTGAAGCTTTCTTT.

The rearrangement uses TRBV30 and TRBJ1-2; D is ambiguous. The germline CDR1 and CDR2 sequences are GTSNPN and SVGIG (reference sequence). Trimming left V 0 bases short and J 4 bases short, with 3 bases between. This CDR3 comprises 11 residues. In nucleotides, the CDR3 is TGTGCCTGGAGTGTTATCTATGGCTACACCTTC. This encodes CAWSVIYGYTF.

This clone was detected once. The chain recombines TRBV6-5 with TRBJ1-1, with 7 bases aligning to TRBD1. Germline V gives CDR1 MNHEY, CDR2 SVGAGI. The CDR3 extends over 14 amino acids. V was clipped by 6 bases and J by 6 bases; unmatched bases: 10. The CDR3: CASRSRGVRPEAFF. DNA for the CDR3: TGTGCCAGCAGGTCCAGGGGGGTAAGGCCTGAAGCTTTCTTT.

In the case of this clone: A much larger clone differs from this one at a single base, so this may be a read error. The DNA for the CDR3 is TGTGCCAGTAGAGATAAGGGCAGGCTGCAAAATTCACCCTTCCACTTT. This sequence encodes CASRDKGRLQNSPFHF. The chain is built from TRBV19 and TRBJ1-6; D not resolved. CDR1 and CDR2 from the germline V gene are LNHDA and SQIVND (reference sequence). The CDR3 has 16 residues.

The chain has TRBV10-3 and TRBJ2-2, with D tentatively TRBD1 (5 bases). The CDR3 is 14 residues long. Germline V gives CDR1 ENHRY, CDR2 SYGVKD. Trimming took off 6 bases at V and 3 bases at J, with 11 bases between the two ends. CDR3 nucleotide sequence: TGTGCCATCAGATCCGAAGGGGACACCGGGGAGCTGTTTTTT. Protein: CAIRSEGDTGELFF.

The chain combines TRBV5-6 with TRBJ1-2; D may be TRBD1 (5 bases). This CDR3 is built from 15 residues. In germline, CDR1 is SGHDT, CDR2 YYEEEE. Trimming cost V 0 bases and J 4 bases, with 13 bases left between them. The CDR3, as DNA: TGTGCCAGCAGCTTGGCCGAGACAGCCGTCTATGGCTACACCTTC. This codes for CASSLAETAVYGYTF. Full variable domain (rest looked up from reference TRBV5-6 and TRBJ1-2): DAGVTQSPTHLIKTRGQQVTLRCSPKSGHDTVSWYQQALGQGPQFIFQYYEEEERQRGNFPDRFSGHQFPNYSSELNVNALLLGDSALYLCASSLAETAVYGYTFGSGTRLTVV.

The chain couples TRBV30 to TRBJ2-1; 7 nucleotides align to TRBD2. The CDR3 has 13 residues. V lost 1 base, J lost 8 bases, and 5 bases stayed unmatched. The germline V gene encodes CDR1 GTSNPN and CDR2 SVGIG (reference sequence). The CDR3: CAWSGTGGDEQFF. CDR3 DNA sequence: TGTGCCTGGAGTGGGACTGGGGGGGATGAGCAGTTCTTC.

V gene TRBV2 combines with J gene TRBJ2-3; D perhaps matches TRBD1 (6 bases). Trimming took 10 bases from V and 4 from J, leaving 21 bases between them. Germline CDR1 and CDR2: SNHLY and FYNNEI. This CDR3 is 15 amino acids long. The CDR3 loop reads CATSWGPQPPDTQYF. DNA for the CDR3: TGTGCCACCTCGTGGGGGCCCCAGCCCCCAGATACGCAGTATTTT.

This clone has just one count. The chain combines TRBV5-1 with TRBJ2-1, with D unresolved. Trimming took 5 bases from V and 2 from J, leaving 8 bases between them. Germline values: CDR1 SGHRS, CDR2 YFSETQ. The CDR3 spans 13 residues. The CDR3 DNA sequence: TGCGCCAGCAGGGTCGGTACCTACAATGAGCAGTTCTTC. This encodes CASRVGTYNEQFF.

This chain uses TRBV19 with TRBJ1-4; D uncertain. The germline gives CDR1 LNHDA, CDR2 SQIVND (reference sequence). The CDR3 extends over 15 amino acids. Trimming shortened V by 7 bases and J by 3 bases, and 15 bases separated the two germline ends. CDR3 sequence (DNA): TGTGCCAGTAAGAAAGGAACACCGCCTAATGAAAAACTGTTTTTT. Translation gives CASKKGTPPNEKLFF.

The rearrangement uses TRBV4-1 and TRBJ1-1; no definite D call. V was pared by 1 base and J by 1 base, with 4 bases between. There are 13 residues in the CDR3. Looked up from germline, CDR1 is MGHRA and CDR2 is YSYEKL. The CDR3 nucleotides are TGCGCCAGCAGCCAAGTGGAGAACACTGAAGCTTTCTTT. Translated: CASSQVENTEAFF.

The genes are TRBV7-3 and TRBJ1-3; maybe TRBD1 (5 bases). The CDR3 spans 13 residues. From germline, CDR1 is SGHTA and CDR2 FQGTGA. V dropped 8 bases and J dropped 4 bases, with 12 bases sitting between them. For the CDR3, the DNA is TGTGCCAGCGGGACGGGGTCAGGAAACACCATATATTTT. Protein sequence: CASGTGSGNTIYF.

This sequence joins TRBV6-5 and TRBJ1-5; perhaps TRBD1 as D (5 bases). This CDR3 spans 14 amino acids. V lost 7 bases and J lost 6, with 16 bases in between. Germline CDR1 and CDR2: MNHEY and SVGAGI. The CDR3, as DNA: TGTGCCAGCACCAAGTGGGGCTGGGGTCAGCCCCAGCATTTT. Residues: CASTKWGWGQPQHF.

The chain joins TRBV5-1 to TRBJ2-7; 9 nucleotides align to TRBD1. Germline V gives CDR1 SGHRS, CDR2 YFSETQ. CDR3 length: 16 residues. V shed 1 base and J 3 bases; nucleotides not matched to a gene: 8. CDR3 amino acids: CASSLKWDRAFYEQYF. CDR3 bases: TGCGCCAGCAGCTTGAAATGGGACAGGGCCTTCTACGAGCAGTACTTC.

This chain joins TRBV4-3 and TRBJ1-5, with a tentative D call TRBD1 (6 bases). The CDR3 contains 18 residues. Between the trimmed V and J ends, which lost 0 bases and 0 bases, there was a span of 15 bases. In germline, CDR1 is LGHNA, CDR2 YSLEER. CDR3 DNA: TGCGCCAGCAGCCAAGAGGCGGCTCGGGGGGCTAGCAATCAGCCCCAGCATTTT. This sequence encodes CASSQEAARGASNQPQHF.

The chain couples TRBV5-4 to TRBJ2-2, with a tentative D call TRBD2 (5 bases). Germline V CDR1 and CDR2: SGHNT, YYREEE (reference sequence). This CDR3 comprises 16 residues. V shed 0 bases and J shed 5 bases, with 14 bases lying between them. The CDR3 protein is CASSLGLATITGELFF. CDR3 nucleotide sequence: TGTGCCAGCAGCTTGGGTCTAGCTACGATAACCGGGGAGCTGTTTTTT.

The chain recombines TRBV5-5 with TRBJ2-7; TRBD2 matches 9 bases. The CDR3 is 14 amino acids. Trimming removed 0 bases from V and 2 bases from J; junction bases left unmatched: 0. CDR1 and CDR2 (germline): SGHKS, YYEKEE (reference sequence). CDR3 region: CASSLVAGAYEQYF. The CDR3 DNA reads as TGTGCCAGCAGCTTGGTAGCGGGGGCCTACGAGCAGTACTTC.

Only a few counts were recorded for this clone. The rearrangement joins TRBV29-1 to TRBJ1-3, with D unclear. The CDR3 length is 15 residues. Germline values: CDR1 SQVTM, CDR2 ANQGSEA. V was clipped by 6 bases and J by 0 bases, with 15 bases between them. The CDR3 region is CSVALGLSSGNTIYF. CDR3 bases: TGCAGCGTCGCCTTAGGACTGTCCTCTGGAAACACCATATATTTT.

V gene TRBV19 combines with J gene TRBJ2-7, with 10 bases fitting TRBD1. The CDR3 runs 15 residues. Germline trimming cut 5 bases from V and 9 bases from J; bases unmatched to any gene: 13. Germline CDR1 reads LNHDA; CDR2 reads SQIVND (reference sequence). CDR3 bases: TGTGCCAGTAGTCCAGGCCGGGGGACAGGGGCGCGGCAGTACTTC. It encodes CASSPGRGTGARQYF. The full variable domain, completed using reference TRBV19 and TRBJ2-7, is DGGITQSPKYLFRKEGQNVTLSCEQNLNHDAMYWYRQDPGQGLRLIYYSQIVNDFQKGDIAEGYSVSREKKESFPLTVTSAQKNPTAFYLCASSPGRGTGARQYFGPGTRLTVT.

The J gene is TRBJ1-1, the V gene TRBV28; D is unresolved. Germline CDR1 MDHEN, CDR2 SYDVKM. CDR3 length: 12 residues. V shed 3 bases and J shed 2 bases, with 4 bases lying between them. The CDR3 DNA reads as TGTGCCAGCAGTTTCCGAAACACTGAAGCTTTCTTT. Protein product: CASSFRNTEAFF. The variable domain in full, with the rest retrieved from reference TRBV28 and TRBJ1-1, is DVKVTQSSRYLVKRTGEKVFLECVQDMDHENMFWYRQDPGLGLRLIYFSYDVKMKEKGDIPEGYSVSREKKERFSLILESASTNQTSMYLCASSFRNTEAFFGQGTRLTVV.